Below, one T cell receptor beta chain is given with its context. Its antigen specificity is not known. Base qualities are not provided; no much larger clone lies one nucleotide away. The data are from a study of cytomegalovirus exposure and HLA in healthy donors (dated by TCRdb to 2016 to 2017). General notes on the study: An earlier analysis of several hundred of the donors reported about 280 Gb of sequence data and around 110 million unique TCR beta sequences obtained from some 170 million T cells. About 280 gigabases of sequencing data and 70 million to 100 million unique TCR sequences made up an early release that covered under 750 HLA-typed donors. Of the 350 to 450 genotyped donors, 81% fell in the genetic ancestry cluster associated with self-reported Caucasian donors. The study aimed to test whether signatures of past pathogen exposure could be identified by cataloging public T cell receptors. Using immunosequencing, the study profiled T cell repertoires from around 680 subjects and related those repertoires to cytomegalovirus serostatus. In addition to the first cohort of roughly 670 subjects, a separate validation cohort of 120 different subjects was used. High-throughput TCR immunosequencing, statistical association of individual TCRs with disease status, and machine learning were combined to predict cytomegalovirus infection status. In a later analysis, previously published TCR beta repertoires from 666 donors were re-analyzed and high-resolution HLA genotyping was added so that TCR occurrence patterns could be studied. Rather than drawing on any new phenotypic data, the later analysis identified candidate immune exposures from TCR beta sequences and the way those sequences occurred across donors. In an earlier analysis of 587 of the donors, high-throughput TCR beta sequencing was used to judge whether each TCR beta V gene segment behaved as functional or pseudogenic. Donor age, sex, ethnicity and CMV serostatus were compiled alongside the repertoire data. A later genetic analysis used genome-wide SNP genotypes for about three fifths of the 666 donors, treating that subset as a discovery cohort. Every discovery cohort repertoire had been produced on one sequencing platform. HLA typing included class I and class II loci at four-digit resolution. The number of typed donors differed by locus: 629-630 for A, B, C, DRB1 and DQB1; 500 to 550 for DQA1; some 610 for DPA1; and around 470 for DPB1. Because of strong linkage in the cohort, roughly five DR-DQ haplotypes were treated as single units for association and clustering. On average, about 200,000 unique TCR beta nucleotide sequences were sequenced per donor among some 430 genotyped donors of the cohort, with roughly 18% of those sequences being non-productive. Results and caveats for the whole study, not just this receptor: Specific HLA alleles were associated with 15,000 to 20,000 TCR beta sequences at a false discovery rate of 0.05 in a later analysis. It was suggested by the authors that the approach could potentially be generalized to other disease states and immunological phenotypes. Strong co-occurrence of HLA alleles, especially DR and DQ, made assigning TCR associations to individual alleles difficult. The study listed approximately 150 TCR beta chains as associated with cytomegalovirus. In an earlier analysis of roughly 560 of the donors, most TCR beta V segments were observed in productive rearrangements about 87% or about 30% of the time, broadly matching IMGT annotations. A later analysis found that HLA-associated TCR beta chains were more clonally expanded and had lower generation probabilities than equally common non-associated chains. V-gene and J-gene trimming of TCR beta chains was associated with a missense DCLRE1C variant in a later genetic analysis, and the association was replicated in an independent cohort. Linkage disequilibrium might explain the correlated functional status among segregating V segments, but an unknown experimental factor could not be excluded. Immune exposure information for the cohort was limited to CMV serostatus. The classifier was reported to diagnose cytomegalovirus status with high specificity and sensitivity in both the original and validation cohorts. A cluster of highly shared sequence variants was judged likely to represent a technical artifact of the sequencing pipeline. Because HLA typing was missing for some donors at each locus, association tests included only the typed subset. A further reported finding was that TCR beta sequences accurately predicted the HLA-A and HLA-B alleles for most subjects in the first cohort. Most TCR sequences were seen in very few donors, while some public TCRs were found in many individuals. In this cohort, only TCR beta chains were sequenced, and detectable features were limited by the absence of alpha or paired-chain data. In a later analysis, TCR association rates were found to vary across HLA loci, with the most associated TCRs seen for DRB1 alleles and the fewest for HLA-C alleles. Compared with the roughly 600-donor mean, donors in an Asian-associated ancestry cluster had fewer N-insertions in productive TCRs, according to a later genetic analysis. A few of the identified cytomegalovirus-associated TCR beta chains were confirmed in vitro to be specific for cytomegalovirus antigens. The presence/absence analyses assumed that sequencing depth was roughly uniform across donors, and that assumption may not be true. Several of the top co-occurrence clusters appeared to be linked to parvovirus B19, influenza, CMV and Epstein-Barr virus, according to a later analysis. Because counts were too low, 15 to 20 rarely observed V segments, including chromosome 9 orphons, were left out of the earlier analysis of about 500 of the donors. In a later analysis, most CMV-associated TCR beta chains were found to appear HLA-restricted, with HLA associations seemingly driven largely by CMV exposure.

In total, fewer than 750 healthy bone marrow donors made up the cohort. At the time of sampling, all cohort members were nominally healthy, though unrecorded immune exposures were likely present. The donor was CMV seropositive and belonged to the group of more than 250 seropositive cohort members. Each donor provided a peripheral blood sample, and peripheral blood mononuclear cells were used for TCR beta sequencing. Genomic DNA was extracted from the blood cell samples with the Qiagen DNeasy Blood Extraction Kit. The library was built by means of the immunoSEQ multiplex PCR assay. The multiplex PCR relied on a mix of 60 forward primers for TCR Vbeta segments and 13 reverse primers for TCR Jbeta segments. The CDR3 region of rearranged TCR beta genes was amplified from genomic DNA with a multiplex PCR assay. On the Illumina HiSeq System, the amplified TCR beta libraries were sequenced as 87-base-pair reads. In the authors' own workflow: A later analysis tallied 75 million to 95 million unique TCR beta chains across the 666 repertoires, and roughly 11 million of those chains were shared by two or more donors. A nearest-neighbor algorithm error-corrected the raw reads and collapsed the reads into unique sequences, merging closely related sequences to remove PCR and sequencing errors. CDR3 sequences were aligned to IMGT reference sequences to assign V, D and J gene segments. For a sequence to be retained, a match of at least six nucleotides was required to both a V gene segment and a J gene segment. Rearrangements were classified as productive when the CDR3 lacked stop codons and remained in frame with V and J, and all other rearrangements were classified as non-productive. CDR3 was defined according to IMGT convention as the region running from the second conserved V-encoded cysteine to the conserved J-encoded phenylalanine. The earlier analysis of about 530 of the donors excluded any sequence lacking an unambiguous match to a single V gene segment. An earlier analysis of fewer than 650 of the donors classified V segments as functional when productive rearrangements were above 56.7% and as segregating when the standard deviation between donors was above 5%. A statistical classification framework was built to diagnose cytomegalovirus status from the catalog of TCR beta chain sequences. A later analysis assigned V and J genes by comparing TCR nucleotide sequences with IMGT/GENE-DB human TR gene sequences. Using the TCRdist pipeline, a later analysis assigned CDR3 sequences along with most-parsimonious VDJ recombination scenarios. In a later analysis, each TCR beta chain was defined by its CDR3 amino acid sequence together with its V-gene family, and reads lacking a unique V-gene family were excluded. As a way to deal with suspected cross-contamination and a sequencing artifact, a later analysis dropped roughly 600 nucleotide sequences that were highly shared and had low generation probability. In a later analysis, a clonal expansion index for each public chain was calculated from normalized within-repertoire ranks of inferred template counts. In a later analysis, generation probabilities were computed with a VDJ recombination model fitted to out-of-frame rearrangements, and the resulting probabilities were checked against IGoR. In a later analysis, hypergeometric tests were used to score TCR-TCR, TCR-HLA and TCR-CMV co-occurrence, with a repertoire-size bias correction applied to TCR pairs. A later analysis estimated false discovery rates by permuting HLA or CMV assignments 20 times. In a later analysis, co-occurring TCRs were grouped with DBSCAN, and TCRdist sequence similarity was added when clustering was performed within HLA-allele-positive subsets. Repertoires with fewer than 30,000 or more than 120,000 public chains, plus five repertoires with anomalous nucleotide sharing, were excluded from co-occurrence clustering. Drawn from immuneACCESS, this table holds only the in-frame rearrangements with V and J called that TCRdb kept. Clones are partly lost; checked studies trace under half to an unresolved V gene and leave the rest unexplained. That table is the source of V, J and clone size, and D and trimming were worked out from the DNA. Here the sample has approximately 200,000 clones; just under 80% occur a single time. In total, the top ten clones hold 5% to 6% of the sample.

This receptor was identified in a woman aged 25 to 39 in good health and CMV-seropositive. Sequencing input: PBMCs.

Read as DNA, the sequence is TGTGCCAGCAGTTTATCGGGAATCTACAATGAGCAGTTCTTC. It codes for CASSLSGIYNEQFF. Rearrangement joined TRBV28 to TRBJ2-1, and possibly TRBD2, on 5 matching bases. From the cysteine through the phenylalanine, the CDR3 covers 14 amino acids. Only CDR3 DNA remains: 42 bases, in frame from the first base. The germline V gene supplies CDR1 MDHEN and CDR2 SYDVKM. V gives up 1 base and J gives up 3 bases, and the segment between their germline ends measures 7 bases.